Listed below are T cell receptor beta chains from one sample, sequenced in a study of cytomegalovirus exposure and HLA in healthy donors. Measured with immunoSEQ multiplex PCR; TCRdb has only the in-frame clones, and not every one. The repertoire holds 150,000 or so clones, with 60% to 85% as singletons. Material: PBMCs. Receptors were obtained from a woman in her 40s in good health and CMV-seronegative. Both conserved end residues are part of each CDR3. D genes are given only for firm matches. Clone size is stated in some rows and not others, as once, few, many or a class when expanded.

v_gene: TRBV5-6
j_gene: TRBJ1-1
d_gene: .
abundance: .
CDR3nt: TGTGCCAGCAGCTTGATGGGGAGTGAGGCTTTCTTT
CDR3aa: CASSLMGSEAFF

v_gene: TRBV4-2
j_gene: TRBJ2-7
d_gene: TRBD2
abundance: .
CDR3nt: TGTGCCAGCAGCCAAGAGGGGACTACGGTTGGCTACGAGCAGTACTTC
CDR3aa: CASSQEGTTVGYEQYF

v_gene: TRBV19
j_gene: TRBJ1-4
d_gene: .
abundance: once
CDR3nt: TGTGCCAGCCACCCCCCGGGTTTGGAGGAAAAACTGTTTTTT
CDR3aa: CASHPPGLEEKLFF

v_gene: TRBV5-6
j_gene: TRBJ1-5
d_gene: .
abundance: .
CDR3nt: TGTGCCAGCAGCAGTACAGGGAACAATCAGCCCCAGCATTTT
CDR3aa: CASSSTGNNQPQHF

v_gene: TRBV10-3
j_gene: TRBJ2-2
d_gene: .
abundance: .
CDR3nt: TGTGCCATCAGTGACGTTATGCGGACCGGGGAGCTGTTTTTT
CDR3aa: CAISDVMRTGELFF

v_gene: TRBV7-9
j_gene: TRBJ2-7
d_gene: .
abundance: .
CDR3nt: TGTGCCAGCAGCTCAGGGGCGGGGGTAAGCGTCCGAAACTACGAGCAGTACTTC
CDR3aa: CASSSGAGVSVRNYEQYF

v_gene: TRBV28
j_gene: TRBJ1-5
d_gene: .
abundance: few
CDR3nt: TGTGCCAGCAGTACCTTGGGACACAATCAGCCCCAGCATTTT
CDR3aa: CASSTLGHNQPQHF

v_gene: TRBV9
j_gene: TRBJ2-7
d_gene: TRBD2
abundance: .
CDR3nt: TGTGCCAGCAGCGTGGGGGGGACGCTTATCTCCTACGAGCAGTACTTC
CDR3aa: CASSVGGTLISYEQYF

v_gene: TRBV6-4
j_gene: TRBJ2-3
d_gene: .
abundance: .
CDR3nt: TGTGCCAGCAGTGAATCCGCGGATACGCAGTATTTT
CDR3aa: CASSESADTQYF

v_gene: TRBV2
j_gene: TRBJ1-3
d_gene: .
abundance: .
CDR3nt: TGTGCCAGCAGTGAAGCTCCTCAGGACTTTAGCTCTGGAAACACCATATATTTT
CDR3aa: CASSEAPQDFSSGNTIYF

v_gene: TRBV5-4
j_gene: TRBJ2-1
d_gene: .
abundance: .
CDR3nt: TGTGCCAGCAGCTTGGATCCAGGTCGAGATGAGCAGTTCTTC
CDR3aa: CASSLDPGRDEQFF

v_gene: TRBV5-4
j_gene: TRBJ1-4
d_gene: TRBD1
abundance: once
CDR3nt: TGTGCCAGCAGGCCGGGGGGGACAGGGCCAACTAATGAAAAACTGTTTTTT
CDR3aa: CASRPGGTGPTNEKLFF

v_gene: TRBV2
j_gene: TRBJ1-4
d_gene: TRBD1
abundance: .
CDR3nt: TGTGCCATAGCCAGGGGACAGGGCGGTGAAAAACTGTTTTTT
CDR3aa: CAIARGQGGEKLFF

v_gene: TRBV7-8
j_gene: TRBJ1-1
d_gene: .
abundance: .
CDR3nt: TGTGCCAGCAGCATAGGACATGTCACTGAAGCTTTCTTT
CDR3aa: CASSIGHVTEAFF

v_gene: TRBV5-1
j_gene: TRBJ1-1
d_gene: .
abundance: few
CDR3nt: TGCGCCAGCAGCTTAAACGGGAGGTGGGTGAACACTGAAGCTTTCTTT
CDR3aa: CASSLNGRWVNTEAFF

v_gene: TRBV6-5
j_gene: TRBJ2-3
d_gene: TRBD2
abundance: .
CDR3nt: TGTGCCAGCCTTGGGACTAGCGGGAGGGCATATACGCAGTATTTT
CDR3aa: CASLGTSGRAYTQYF

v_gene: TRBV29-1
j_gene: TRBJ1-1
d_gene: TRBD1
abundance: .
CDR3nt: TGCAGCGGGGTACAGGGGATCACTGAAGCTTTCTTT
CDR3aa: CSGVQGITEAFF

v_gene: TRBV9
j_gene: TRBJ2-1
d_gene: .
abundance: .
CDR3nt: TGTGCCAGCAGCGTGGCCCTAGCTGATGAGCAGTTCTTC
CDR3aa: CASSVALADEQFF

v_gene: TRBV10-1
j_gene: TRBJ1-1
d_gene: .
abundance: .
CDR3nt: TGCGCCAGCAGTGAGCGCGGGGAGAGTGAAGCTTTCTTT
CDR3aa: CASSERGESEAFF

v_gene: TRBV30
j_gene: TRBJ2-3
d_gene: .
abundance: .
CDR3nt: TGTGCCTACAGGACGGTTGGAGTTACAGATACGCAGTATTTT
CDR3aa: CAYRTVGVTDTQYF

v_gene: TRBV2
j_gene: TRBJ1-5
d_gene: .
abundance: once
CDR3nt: TGTGCCAGCAGTGATGGCAGCAATCAGCCCCAGCATTTT
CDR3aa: CASSDGSNQPQHF

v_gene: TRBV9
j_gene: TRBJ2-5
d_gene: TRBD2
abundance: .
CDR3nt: TGTGCCAGCAGCGTAGTTAGCGGGGGTGGGAGAGAGACCCAGTACTTC
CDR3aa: CASSVVSGGGRETQYF

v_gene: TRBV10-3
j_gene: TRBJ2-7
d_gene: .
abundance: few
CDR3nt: TGTGCCATCAGGACAGGTGGGGGGGACGAGCAGTACTTC
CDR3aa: CAIRTGGGDEQYF

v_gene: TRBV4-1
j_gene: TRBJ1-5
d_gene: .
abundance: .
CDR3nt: TGCGCCAGCAGCCAAGACAGGGGTTGGCAGCCCCAGCATTTT
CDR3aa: CASSQDRGWQPQHF

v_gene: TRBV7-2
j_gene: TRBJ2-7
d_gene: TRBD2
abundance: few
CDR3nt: TGTGCCAGCAGCCGGACTAGCGGCTCCTACGAGCAGTACTTC
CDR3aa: CASSRTSGSYEQYF

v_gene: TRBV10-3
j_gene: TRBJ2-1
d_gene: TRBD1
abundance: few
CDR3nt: TGTGCCATCAGTGATCTCGACAGGGGACTCAGGGAGCAGTTCTTC
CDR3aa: CAISDLDRGLREQFF

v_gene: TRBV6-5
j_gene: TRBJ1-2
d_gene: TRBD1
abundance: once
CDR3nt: TGTGCCAGCACCGATTGGACAGGGGATGGCTACACCTTC
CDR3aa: CASTDWTGDGYTF

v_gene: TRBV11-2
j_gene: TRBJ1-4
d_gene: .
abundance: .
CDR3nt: TGTGCCAGCAGCTTAGGGGTGGGGGGGGCCGGCGAAAAACTGTTTTTT
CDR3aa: CASSLGVGGAGEKLFF

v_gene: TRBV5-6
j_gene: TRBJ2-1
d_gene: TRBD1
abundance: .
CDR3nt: TGTGCCAGCAGCCTTGGGACAGTTCTTAAGAGCTCCTACAATGAGCAGTTCTTC
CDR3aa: CASSLGTVLKSSYNEQFF

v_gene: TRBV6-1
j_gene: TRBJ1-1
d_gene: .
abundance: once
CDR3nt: TGTGCCAGCAGTGAAGCGCTGACCACAGGACCGAACACTGAAGCTTTCTTT
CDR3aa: CASSEALTTGPNTEAFF

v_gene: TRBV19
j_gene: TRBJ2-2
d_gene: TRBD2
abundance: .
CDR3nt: TGTGCCAGTAGTATCATCCGCGGGGGTGGCACCGGGGAGCTGTTTTTT
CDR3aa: CASSIIRGGGTGELFF

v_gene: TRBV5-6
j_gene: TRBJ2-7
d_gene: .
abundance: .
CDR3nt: TGTGCCAGCAGCTTGGAACTTCAGGGATGGACCTACGAGCAGTACTTC
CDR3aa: CASSLELQGWTYEQYF

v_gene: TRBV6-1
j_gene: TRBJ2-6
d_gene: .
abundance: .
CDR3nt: TGTGCCAGCAGTGATTTTGGAGGCTCTGGGGCCAACGTCCTGACTTTC
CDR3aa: CASSDFGGSGANVLTF

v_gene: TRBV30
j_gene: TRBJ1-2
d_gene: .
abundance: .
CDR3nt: TGTGCCTGGAGTGTACGGGGGGAAGTGGGGGGCTACACCTTC
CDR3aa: CAWSVRGEVGGYTF

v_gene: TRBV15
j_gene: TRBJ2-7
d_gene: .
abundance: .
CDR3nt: TGTGCCACCAGCTCACCGGGAGACTACTACGAGCAGTACTTC
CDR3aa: CATSSPGDYYEQYF

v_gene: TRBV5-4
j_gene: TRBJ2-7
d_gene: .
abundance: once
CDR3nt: TGTGCCAGCAGCTCCGCAGGTAACTACGAGCAGTACTTC
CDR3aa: CASSSAGNYEQYF

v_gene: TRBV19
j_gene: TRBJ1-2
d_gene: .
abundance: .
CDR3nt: TGTGCCAGTAGTATCGAGGCCAGACTCTATGGCTACACCTTC
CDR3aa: CASSIEARLYGYTF

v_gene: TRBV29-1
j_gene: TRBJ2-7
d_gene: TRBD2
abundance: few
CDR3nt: TGCAGCGTGATGACTAGCGGGAGGGTCAAAGAGCAGTACTTC
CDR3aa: CSVMTSGRVKEQYF

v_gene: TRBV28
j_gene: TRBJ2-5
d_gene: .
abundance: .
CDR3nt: TGTGCCAGCAGTTTGGCACACCAAGGGAGAGAGACCCAGTACTTC
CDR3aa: CASSLAHQGRETQYF

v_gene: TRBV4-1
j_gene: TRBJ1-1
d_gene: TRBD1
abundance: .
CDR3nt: TGCGCCAGCAGCCAAGTTCAGGGGGCCACTGAAGCTTTCTTT
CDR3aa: CASSQVQGATEAFF

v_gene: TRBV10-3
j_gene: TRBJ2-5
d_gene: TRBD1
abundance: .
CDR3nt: TGTGCCATCAGAGGACAGGGAGAGACCCAGTACTTC
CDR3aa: CAIRGQGETQYF

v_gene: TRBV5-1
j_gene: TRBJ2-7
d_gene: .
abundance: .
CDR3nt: TGCGCCAGCGCCGGTGGGGGCGTAGGCTACGAGCAGTACTTC
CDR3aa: CASAGGGVGYEQYF